The table lists the clone carrying this TCR beta chain with a few counts. Its cognate antigen is unknown. The data belong to a study of T cell clonality in common variable immunodeficiency. Whole-study results and caveats: Fewer deletions and N-nucleotide insertions were reportedly seen in common variable immunodeficiency TCR beta sequences.

Both groups were predominantly of Caucasian heritage. Only in-frame clones appear in the TCRdb table, and some are missing; sequencing was by immunoSEQ multiplex PCR. In total the sample includes approximately 21,000 clones, none of them seen once. The clonotype originates from a human donor with common variable immunodeficiency. The sequenced sample consisted of peripheral blood mononuclear cells.

The sequenced part of the CDR3 DNA is TGTGCCAGCGCCCCGATGGAGGGGGCCTACGAG. Its protein product is CASAPMEGAYE. The whole CDR3 reads CASAPMEGAYEQYF. V and J are TRBV11-1 and TRBJ2-7, with D possibly being TRBD1 or TRBD2 (6 bases each). The read ends 3 residues early relative to the CDR3; the germline J gene fills the gap. The germline gives CDR1 SGHAT, CDR2 FQDESV (reference sequence). Trimming removed 8 bases from V and 2 bases from J, with 16 bases in between. The CDR3 consists of 14 residues.